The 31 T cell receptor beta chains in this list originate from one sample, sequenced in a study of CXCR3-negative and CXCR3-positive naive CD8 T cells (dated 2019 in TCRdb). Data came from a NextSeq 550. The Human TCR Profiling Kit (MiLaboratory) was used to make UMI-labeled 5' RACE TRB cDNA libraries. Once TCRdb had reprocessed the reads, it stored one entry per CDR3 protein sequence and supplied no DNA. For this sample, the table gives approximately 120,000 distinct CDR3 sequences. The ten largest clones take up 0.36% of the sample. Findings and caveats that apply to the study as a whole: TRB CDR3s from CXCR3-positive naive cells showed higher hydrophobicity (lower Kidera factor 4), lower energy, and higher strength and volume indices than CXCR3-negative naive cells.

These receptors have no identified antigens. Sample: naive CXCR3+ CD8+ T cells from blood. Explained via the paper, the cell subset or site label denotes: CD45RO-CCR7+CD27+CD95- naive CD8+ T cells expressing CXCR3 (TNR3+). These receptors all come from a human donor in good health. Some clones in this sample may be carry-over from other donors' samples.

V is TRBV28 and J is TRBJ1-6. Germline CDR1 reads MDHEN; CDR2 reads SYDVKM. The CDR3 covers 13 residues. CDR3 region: CASSFPRRSPLHF.

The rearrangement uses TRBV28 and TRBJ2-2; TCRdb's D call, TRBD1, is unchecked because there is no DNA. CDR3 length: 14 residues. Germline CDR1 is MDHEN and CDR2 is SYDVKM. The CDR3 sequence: CASSMDREVGELFF.

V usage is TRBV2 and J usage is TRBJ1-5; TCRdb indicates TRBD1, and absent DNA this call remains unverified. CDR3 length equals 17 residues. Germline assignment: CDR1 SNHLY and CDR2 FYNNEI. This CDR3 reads CASSEARQPYSNQPQHF.

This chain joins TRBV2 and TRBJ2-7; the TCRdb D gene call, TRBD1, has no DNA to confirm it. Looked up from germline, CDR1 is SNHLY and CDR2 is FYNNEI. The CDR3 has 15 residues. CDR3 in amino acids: CASSRDRGYSYEQYF.

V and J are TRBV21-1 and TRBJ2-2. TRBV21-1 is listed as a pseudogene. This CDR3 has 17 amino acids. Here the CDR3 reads CASSKALERPNTGELFF.

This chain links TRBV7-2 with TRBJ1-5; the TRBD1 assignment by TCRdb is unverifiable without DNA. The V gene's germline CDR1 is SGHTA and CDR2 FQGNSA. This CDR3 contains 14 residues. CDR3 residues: CASSFGQGNQPQHF.

CDR3 sequence: CASRSLGGVRGSPLHF. The rearrangement links TRBV5-8 to TRBJ1-6. Per the germline V gene, CDR1 is SGHTS and CDR2 is YDEGEE. CDR3 size: 16 residues.

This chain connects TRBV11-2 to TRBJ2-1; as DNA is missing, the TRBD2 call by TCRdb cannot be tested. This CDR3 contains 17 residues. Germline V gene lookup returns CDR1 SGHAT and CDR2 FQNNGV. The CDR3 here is CASSPGLAGVSYNEQFF.

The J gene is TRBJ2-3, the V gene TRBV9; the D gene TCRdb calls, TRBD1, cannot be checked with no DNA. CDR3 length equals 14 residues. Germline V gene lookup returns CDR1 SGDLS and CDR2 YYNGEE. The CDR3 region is CASSPPGSTDTQYF.

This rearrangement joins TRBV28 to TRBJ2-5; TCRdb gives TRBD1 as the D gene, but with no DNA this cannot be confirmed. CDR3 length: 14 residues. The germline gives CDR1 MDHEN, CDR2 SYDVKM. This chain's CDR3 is CASSGQGQQETQYF.

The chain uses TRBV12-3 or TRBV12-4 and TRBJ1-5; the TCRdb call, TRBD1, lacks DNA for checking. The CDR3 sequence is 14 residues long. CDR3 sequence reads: CASSSTGPEQPQHF.

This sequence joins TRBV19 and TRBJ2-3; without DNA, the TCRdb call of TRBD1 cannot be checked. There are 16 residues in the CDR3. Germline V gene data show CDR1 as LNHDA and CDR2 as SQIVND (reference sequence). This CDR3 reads CASSIEGGLDTDTQYF.

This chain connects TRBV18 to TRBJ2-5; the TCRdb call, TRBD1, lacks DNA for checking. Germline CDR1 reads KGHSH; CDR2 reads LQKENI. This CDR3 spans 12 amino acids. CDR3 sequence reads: CASPRGAKNQYF.

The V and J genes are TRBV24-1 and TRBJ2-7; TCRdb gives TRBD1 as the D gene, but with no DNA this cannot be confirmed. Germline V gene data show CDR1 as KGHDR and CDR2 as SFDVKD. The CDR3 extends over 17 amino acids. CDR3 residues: CATSDPRATASSYEQYF.

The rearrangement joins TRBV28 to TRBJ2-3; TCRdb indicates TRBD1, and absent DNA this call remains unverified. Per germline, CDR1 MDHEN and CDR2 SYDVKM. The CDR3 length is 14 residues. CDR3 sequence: CASSFRGTADTQYF.

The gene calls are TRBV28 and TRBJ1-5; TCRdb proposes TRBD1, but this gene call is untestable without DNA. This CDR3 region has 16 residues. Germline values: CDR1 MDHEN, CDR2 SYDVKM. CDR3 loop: CASSFFRAFSNQPQHF. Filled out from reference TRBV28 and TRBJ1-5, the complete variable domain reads DVKVTQSSRYLVKRTGEKVFLECVQDMDHENMFWYRQDPGLGLRLIYFSYDVKMKEKGDIPEGYSVSREKKERFSLILESASTNQTSMYLCASSFFRAFSNQPQHFGDGTRLSIL.

The CDR3 here is CASSPSGAPVDEQFF. The chain uses TRBV7-6 and TRBJ2-1. In germline, CDR1 is SGHVS, CDR2 FNYEAQ. The CDR3 spans 15 residues.

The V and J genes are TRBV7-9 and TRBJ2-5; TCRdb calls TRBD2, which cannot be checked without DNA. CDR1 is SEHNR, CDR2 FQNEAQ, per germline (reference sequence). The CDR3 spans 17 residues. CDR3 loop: CASSSFLTGLGQETQYF.

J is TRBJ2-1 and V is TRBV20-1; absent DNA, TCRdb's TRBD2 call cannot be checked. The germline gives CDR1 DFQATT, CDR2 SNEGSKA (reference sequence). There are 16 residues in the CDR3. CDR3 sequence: CSASISAGETYNEQFF.

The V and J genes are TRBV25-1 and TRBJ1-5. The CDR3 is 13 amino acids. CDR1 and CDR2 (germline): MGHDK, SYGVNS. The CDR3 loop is CASSESSNQPQHF. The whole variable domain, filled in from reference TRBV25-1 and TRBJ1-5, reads EADIYQTPRYLVIGTGKKITLECSQTMGHDKMYWYQQDPGMELHLIHYSYGVNSTEKGDLSSESTVSRIRTEHFPLTLESARPSHTSQYLCASSESSNQPQHFGDGTRLSIL.

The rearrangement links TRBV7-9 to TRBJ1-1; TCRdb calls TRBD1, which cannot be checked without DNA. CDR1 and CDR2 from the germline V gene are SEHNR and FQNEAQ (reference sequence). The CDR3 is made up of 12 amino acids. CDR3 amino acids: CASSRGLTEAFF.

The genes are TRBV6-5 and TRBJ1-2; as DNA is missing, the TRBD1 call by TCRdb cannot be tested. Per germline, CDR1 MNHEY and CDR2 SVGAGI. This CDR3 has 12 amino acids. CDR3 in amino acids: CASTPGLYGYTF.

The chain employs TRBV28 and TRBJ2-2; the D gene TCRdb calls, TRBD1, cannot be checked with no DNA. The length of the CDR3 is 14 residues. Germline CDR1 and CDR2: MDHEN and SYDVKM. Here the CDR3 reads CASTPGGMAGELFF.

The CDR3 protein is CASSQDSQGLYEQYF. This chain uses TRBV4-1 with TRBJ2-7. Germline CDR1 and CDR2: MGHRA and YSYEKL. The CDR3 has 15 residues.

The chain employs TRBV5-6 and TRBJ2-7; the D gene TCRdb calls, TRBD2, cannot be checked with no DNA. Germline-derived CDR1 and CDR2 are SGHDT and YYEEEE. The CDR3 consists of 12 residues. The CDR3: CASNVWGGEQYF.

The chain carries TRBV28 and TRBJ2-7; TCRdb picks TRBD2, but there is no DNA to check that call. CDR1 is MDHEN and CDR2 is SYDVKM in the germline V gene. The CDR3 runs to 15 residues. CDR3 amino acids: CASIRLAGGPYEQYF.

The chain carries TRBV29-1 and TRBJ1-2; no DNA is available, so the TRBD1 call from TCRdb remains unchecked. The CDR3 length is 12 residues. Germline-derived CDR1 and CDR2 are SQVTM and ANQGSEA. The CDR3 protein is CSDRDSSYGYTF.

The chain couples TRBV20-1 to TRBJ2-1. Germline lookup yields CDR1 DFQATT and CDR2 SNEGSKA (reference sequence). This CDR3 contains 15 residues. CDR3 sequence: CSARDIASSYNEQFF.

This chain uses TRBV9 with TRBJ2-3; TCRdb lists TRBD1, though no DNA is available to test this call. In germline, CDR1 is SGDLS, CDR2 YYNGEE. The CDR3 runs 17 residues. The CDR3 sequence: CASSVVSAPGPADTQYF.

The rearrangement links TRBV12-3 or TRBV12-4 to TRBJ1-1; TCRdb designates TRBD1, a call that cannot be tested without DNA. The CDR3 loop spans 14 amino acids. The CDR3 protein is CASTNGQGNTEAFF.

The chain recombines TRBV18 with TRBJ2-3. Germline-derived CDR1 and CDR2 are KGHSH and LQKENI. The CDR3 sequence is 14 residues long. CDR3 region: CASSPPWGTDTQYF.